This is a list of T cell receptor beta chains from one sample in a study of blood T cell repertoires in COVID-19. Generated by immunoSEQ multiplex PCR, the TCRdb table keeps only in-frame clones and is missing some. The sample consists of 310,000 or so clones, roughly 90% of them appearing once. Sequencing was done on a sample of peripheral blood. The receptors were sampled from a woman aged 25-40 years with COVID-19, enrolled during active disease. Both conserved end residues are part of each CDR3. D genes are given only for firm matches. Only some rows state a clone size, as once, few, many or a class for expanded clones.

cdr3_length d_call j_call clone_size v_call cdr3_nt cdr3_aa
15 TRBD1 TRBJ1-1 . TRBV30 TGTGCCTGGAGTACCCGCCGACAGGGGACCACTGAAGCTTTCTTT CAWSTRRQGTTEAFF
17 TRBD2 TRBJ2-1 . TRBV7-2 TGTGCCAGCAGCCCCCGACTCGGACTAGCGGGATTCAATGAGCAGTTCTTC CASSPRLGLAGFNEQFF
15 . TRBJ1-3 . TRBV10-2 TGCGCCAGCAGTCGGGGGGAGAGCTCTGGAAACACCATATATTTT CASSRGESSGNTIYF
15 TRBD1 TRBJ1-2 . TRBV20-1 TGCAGTGCTAGTAATCTTAACAGGGGCGGGGATGGCTACACCTTC CSASNLNRGGDGYTF
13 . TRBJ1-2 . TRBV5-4 TGTGCCAGCAGCTTGGACCGGGGGATTGGCTACACCTTC CASSLDRGIGYTF
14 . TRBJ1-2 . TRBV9 TGTGCCAGCAGCGCCGGGACGCGGGAGAGCGGCTACACCTTC CASSAGTRESGYTF
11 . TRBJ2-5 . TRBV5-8 TGTGCCAGCAGCTTGGAAGAGGCCCAGTACTTC CASSLEEAQYF
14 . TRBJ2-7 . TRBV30 TGTGCCTGGAGTCCCAGGACATTCCACTACGAGCAGTACTTC CAWSPRTFHYEQYF
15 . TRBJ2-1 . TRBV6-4 TGTGCCAGCAGCCTAGAGGGGGGGCCATTGACGGAGCAGTTCTTC CASSLEGGPLTEQFF
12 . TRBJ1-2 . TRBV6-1 TGTGCCAGCAGTGAGCCGGGCTATGGCTACACCTTC CASSEPGYGYTF
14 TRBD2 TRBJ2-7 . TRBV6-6 TGTGCCAGCCGCGGGACTAGCGACTCCTACGAGCAGTACTTC CASRGTSDSYEQYF
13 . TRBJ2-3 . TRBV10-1 TGCGCCAGCAGTGAGGGAGCCACAGATACGCAGTATTTT CASSEGATDTQYF
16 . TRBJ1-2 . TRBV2 TGTGCCAGCAGTCGACAGGCACCTACTGGTAACTATGGCTACACCTTC CASSRQAPTGNYGYTF
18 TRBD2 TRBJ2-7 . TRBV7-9 TGTGCCAGCAGCACCGCCCCCGGACTAGCGGGTCCCCATTACGAGCAGTACTTC CASSTAPGLAGPHYEQYF
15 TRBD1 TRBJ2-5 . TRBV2 TGTGCCAGCAGAGGTCACAGGGGTCGGGGAGAGACCCAGTACTTC CASRGHRGRGETQYF
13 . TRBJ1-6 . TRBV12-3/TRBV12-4 TGTGCCAGCAGTTTAGACAGGGATTCACCCCTCCACTTT CASSLDRDSPLHF
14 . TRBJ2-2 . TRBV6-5 TGTGCCAGCAGTTACGGCGGCCTCACCGGGGAGCTGTTTTTT CASSYGGLTGELFF
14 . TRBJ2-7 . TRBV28 TGTGCCAGCAGTTACGCAGGGTCCATCTTTGGGCAGTACTTC CASSYAGSIFGQYF
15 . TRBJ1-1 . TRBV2 TGTGCCAGCAGCATCACCTTAGGGGGTAGCACTGAAGCTTTCTTT CASSITLGGSTEAFF
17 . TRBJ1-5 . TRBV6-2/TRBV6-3 TGTGCCAGCAGTTACAGGGCCAACGGGCCCCGGGGTCAGCCCCAGCATTTT CASSYRANGPRGQPQHF
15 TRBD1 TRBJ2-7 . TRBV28 TGTGCCAGCAGTACCGCCGGGACAGGGTCTTACGAGCAGTACTTC CASSTAGTGSYEQYF
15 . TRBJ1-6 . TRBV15 TGTGCCACCAGCAGAAAGCGACAGGAAGGTTCACCCCTCCACTTT CATSRKRQEGSPLHF
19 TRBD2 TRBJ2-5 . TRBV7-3 TGTGCCAGCAGCCCCCTGGGGGGGAGAGAAGTTGGCAAACAAGAGACCCAGTACTTC CASSPLGGREVGKQETQYF
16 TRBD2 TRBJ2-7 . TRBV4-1 TGCGCCAGCAGCCAAGTCGGGAGCGGGAGTCCCTACGAGCAGTACTTC CASSQVGSGSPYEQYF
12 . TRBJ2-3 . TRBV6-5 TGTGCCAGCTGGGGGCGCACAGATACGCAGTATTTT CASWGRTDTQYF
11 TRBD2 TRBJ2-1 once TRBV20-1 TGCAGTGTTCTAGCGGGGGATGAGCAGTTCTTC CSVLAGDEQFF
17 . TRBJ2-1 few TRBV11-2 TGTGCCAGCAGCTTAGATCAGGTCGGGAGCTCCTACAATGAGCAGTTCTTC CASSLDQVGSSYNEQFF
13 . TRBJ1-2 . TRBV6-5 TGTGCCAGCAGTTTGATGTGGGCCGGAGGCTACACCTTC CASSLMWAGGYTF
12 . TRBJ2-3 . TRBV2 TGTGCCAGCAAGCCCAGCACAGATACGCAGTATTTT CASKPSTDTQYF
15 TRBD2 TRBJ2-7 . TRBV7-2 TGTGCCAGCAGCTCCGGACTAGCGTACAGTTACGAGCAGTACTTC CASSSGLAYSYEQYF
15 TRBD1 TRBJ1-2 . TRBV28 TGTGCCAGCAGTTTAGACAGGGGGTTATACTATGGCTACACCTTC CASSLDRGLYYGYTF
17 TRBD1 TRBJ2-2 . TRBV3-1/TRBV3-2 TGTGCCAGCACCATTTTATTGACAGGGCGGAACACCGGGGAGCTGTTTTTT CASTILLTGRNTGELFF
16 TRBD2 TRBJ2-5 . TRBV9 TGTGCCAGCAGCGTAGGAGCGGGAGGGCCGGGGGAGACCCAGTACTTC CASSVGAGGPGETQYF
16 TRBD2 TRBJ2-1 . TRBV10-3 TGTGCCATCAGTGGTCCGCCAGCGGGAGGTCGCAATGAGCAGTTCTTC CAISGPPAGGRNEQFF
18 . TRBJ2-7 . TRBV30 TGTGCCTGGAGATATCCCCCCCCACGTCAAATCGGGTCCTCCGAGCAGTACTTC CAWRYPPPRQIGSSEQYF
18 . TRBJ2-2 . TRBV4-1 TGCGCCAGCAGCCACCCTAACGCGAGGGCGGTGAAGGCCGGGGAGCTGTTTTTT CASSHPNARAVKAGELFF
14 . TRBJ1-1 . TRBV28 TGTGCCATCCGTGGGCGGCAGGGGAACACTGAAGCTTTCTTT CAIRGRQGNTEAFF
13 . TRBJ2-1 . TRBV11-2 TGTGCCAGCAGCTTTTTAGCGGACAATGAGCAGTTCTTC CASSFLADNEQFF
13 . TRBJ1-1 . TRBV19 TGTGCCAGTAGTATAAAAAGAGGTACTGAAGCTTTCTTT CASSIKRGTEAFF
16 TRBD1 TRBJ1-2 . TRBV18 TGTGCCAGCTCACCCCTGGGGACAGGCGACCACGATGGCTACACCTTC CASSPLGTGDHDGYTF
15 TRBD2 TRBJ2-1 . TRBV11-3 TGTGCCAGCAGCTCTCAGGGACTAGCGGGAGATGAGCAGTTCTTC CASSSQGLAGDEQFF
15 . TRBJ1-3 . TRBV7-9 TGTGCCAGCAGCTTAGCTCGCAGGGTTGGAAACACCATATATTTT CASSLARRVGNTIYF
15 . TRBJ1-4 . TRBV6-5 TGTGCCAGCAGCGTGGGGCCCGCTAAGGGTGAAAAACTGTTTTTT CASSVGPAKGEKLFF
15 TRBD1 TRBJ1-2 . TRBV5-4 TGTGCCAGCAGCTTAGAACAGGGGGATTTCTATGGCTACACCTTC CASSLEQGDFYGYTF
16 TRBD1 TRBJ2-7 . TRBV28 TGTGCCAGCAGCCCCTTGGTGGGGACAGTTCCCTACGAGCAGTACTTC CASSPLVGTVPYEQYF
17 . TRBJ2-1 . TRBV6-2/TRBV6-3 TGTGCCAGCAGTTATATGTTTCGCGGGCGTTTGTTGAATGAGCAGTTCTTC CASSYMFRGRLLNEQFF
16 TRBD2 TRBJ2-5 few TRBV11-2 TGTGCCAGCAGCTTTCTTGCTAGCGGCTACCAAGAGACCCAGTACTTC CASSFLASGYQETQYF
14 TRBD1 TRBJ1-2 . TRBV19 TGTGCCAGTAGTTTGGGACAGGGTTACGATGGCTACACCTTC CASSLGQGYDGYTF
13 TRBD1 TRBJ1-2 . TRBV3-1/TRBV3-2 TGTGCCAGCAGCCGACAGGGAGGTGAAGTCTACACCTTC CASSRQGGEVYTF
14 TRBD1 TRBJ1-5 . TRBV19 TGTGCCAGTAGTGGGACAGGGCAGCGTCAGCCCCAGCATTTT CASSGTGQRQPQHF
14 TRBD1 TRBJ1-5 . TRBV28 TGTGCCAGCAGTGAGGACAGGAGCAATCAGCCCCAGCATTTT CASSEDRSNQPQHF
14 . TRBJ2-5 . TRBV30 TGTGCCTGGAATGGGGGGACAGTCCAAGAGACCCAGTACTTC CAWNGGTVQETQYF
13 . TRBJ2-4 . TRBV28 TGTGCCAGCGGGTCCTACGCAGGAAACATTCAGTACTTC CASGSYAGNIQYF
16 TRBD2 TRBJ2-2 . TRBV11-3 TGTGCCAGCAGCTTAGAAGTAGCGGGAGCTGGCGGGGAGCTGTTTTTT CASSLEVAGAGGELFF
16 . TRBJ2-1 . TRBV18 TGTGCCAGCTCCATAGAAGGGGGAGTTGGCTACAATGAGCAGTTCTTC CASSIEGGVGYNEQFF
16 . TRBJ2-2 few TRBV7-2 TGTGCCAGCAGCCCCTTTTCAGGGGCGGGCGCCGGGGAGCTGTTTTTT CASSPFSGAGAGELFF
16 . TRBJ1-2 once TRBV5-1 TGCGCCAGCAGCTGGGGCAGCGGAGGGGTTAACTATGGCTACACCTTC CASSWGSGGVNYGYTF
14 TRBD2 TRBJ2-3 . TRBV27 TGTGCCAGCAGTCAGGGACTAGCGGGAGATACGCAGTATTTT CASSQGLAGDTQYF